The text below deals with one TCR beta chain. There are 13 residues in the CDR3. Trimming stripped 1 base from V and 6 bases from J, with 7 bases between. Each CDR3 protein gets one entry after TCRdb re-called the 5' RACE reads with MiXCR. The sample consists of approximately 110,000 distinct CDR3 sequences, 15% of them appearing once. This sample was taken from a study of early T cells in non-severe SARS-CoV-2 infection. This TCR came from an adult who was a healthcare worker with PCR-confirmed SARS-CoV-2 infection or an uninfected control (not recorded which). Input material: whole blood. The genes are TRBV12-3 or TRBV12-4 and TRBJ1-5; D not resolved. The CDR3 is CASSLGESQPQHF. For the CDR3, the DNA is TGTGCCAGCAGTTTAGGGGAGAGTCAGCCCCAGCATTTT.